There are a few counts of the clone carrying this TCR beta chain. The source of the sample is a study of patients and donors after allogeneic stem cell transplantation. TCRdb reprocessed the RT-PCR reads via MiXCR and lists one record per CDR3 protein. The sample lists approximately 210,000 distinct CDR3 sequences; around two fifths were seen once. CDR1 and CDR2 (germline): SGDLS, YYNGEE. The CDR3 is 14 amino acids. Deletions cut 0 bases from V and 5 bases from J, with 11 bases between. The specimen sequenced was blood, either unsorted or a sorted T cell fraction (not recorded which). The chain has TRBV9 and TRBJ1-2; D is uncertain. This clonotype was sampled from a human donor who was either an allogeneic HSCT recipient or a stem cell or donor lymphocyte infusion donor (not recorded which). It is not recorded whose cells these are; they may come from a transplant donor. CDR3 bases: TGTGCCAGCAGCGTAGAAGACGGAGTTTATGGCTACACCTTC. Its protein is CASSVEDGVYGYTF. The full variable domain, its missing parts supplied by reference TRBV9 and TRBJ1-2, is DSGVTQTPKHLITATGQRVTLRCSPRSGDLSVYWYQQSLDQGLQFLIQYYNGEERAKGNILERFSAQQFPDLHSELNLSSLELGDSALYFCASSVEDGVYGYTFGSGTRLTVV.